The 18 T cell receptor beta chains in this list originate from one sample, sequenced in a study of shared clonotypes between healthy human individuals. Using immunoSEQ multiplex PCR, the repertoire was profiled, and TCRdb retains in-frame clones only, with some absent. The repertoire consists of around 720,000 clones, with roughly 73% occurring once and the leading ten covering under 2%. Sequenced input: memory CD4+ T cells sorted from blood. Stated subset: CD45RA-negative fraction. Receptors were obtained from a woman in her 30s in good health.

The J gene is TRBJ2-3, the V gene TRBV29-1, with D perhaps matching TRBD2 (6 bases). The CDR3 has 14 amino acids. Germline assignment: CDR1 SQVTM and CDR2 ANQGSEA. V was clipped by 4 bases and J by 0 bases, with 11 bases between them. CDR3 protein: CSVAAGTSTDTQYF. The CDR3 coding sequence is TGCAGCGTTGCGGCCGGGACTAGCACAGATACGCAGTATTTT.

The rearrangement joins TRBV18 to TRBJ1-1; 12 bases map to TRBD1. The V gene end was trimmed by 6 bases and the J gene end by 4 bases; junction bases not matched to a gene: 6. CDR1 KGHSH and CDR2 LQKENI come from the germline V gene. This CDR3 contains 15 residues. The CDR3 DNA is TGTGCCAGCTCCCCGGGACAGGGGGCGGGCACTGAAGCTTTCTTT. This sequence encodes CASSPGQGAGTEAFF.

The rearrangement uses TRBV7-9 and TRBJ2-7; TRBD1 agrees at 8 bases. The CDR3 is 15 residues long. The germline gives CDR1 SEHNR, CDR2 FQNEAQ (reference sequence). J was trimmed by 6 bases and V by 5 bases; bases with no gene match: 12. The CDR3 DNA follows: TGTGCCAGCAGCCTCGGGACAGGACCGTGGGGCGAGCAGTACTTC. This gives the protein CASSLGTGPWGEQYF.

This chain uses TRBV5-8 with TRBJ2-3; 8 bases line up with TRBD2. V lost 1 base to trimming and J lost 2 bases; unmatched junction nucleotides: 6. The CDR3 is made up of 16 amino acids. Germline loops: CDR1 SGHTS, CDR2 YDEGEE. In DNA, the CDR3 is TGTGCCAGCAGCTTGTGGCTAGCGGGCTACACAGATACGCAGTATTTT. Its translation is CASSLWLAGYTDTQYF.

The rearrangement uses TRBV28 and TRBJ2-3, with TRBD2 identical over 12 bases. The CDR3 sequence is 17 residues long. The germline V gene encodes CDR1 MDHEN and CDR2 SYDVKM. The junction had 7 bases not matched to a gene; V was cut back by 2 bases and J by 4 bases. Here the CDR3 reads CASSLPTSGRFADTQYF. The CDR3 DNA reads as TGTGCCAGCAGTTTACCAACTAGCGGGAGGTTCGCAGATACGCAGTATTTT.

This clone came up once. This sequence joins TRBV7-9 and TRBJ1-2; D may be TRBD1 (5 bases). Looked up from germline, CDR1 is SEHNR and CDR2 is FQNEAQ (reference sequence). CDR3 length equals 15 residues. Trimming pared 0 bases from V and 5 bases from J, leaving 13 bases between. The CDR3 loop is CASSLASTGAYGYTF. The DNA of the CDR3 is TGTGCCAGCAGCTTAGCATCCACCGGGGCATATGGCTACACCTTC. Looking up the rest from reference TRBV7-9 and TRBJ1-2 gives the full variable domain: DTGVSQNPRHKITKRGQNVTFRCDPISEHNRLYWYRQTLGQGPEFLTYFQNEAQLEKSRLLSDRFSAERPKGSFSTLEIQRTEQGDSAMYLCASSLASTGAYGYTFGSGTRLTVV.

DNA for the CDR3: TGTGCCAGCAGTGACTCAGCCTCTACAGATACGCAGTATTTT. Protein sequence: CASSDSASTDTQYF. This chain joins TRBV6-4 and TRBJ2-3; D gene ambiguous. CDR3 size: 14 residues. Germline V lookup: CDR1 MRHNA, CDR2 SNTAGT. Trimming removed 0 bases at V and 3 bases at J, with 7 bases between.

This clone was picked up a small number of times. This chain uses TRBV19 with TRBJ2-5; TRBD2 might be the D (5 bases). The CDR3 consists of 15 residues. Deletions cut 5 bases from V and 5 bases from J, with 18 bases between. Per the germline V gene, CDR1 is LNHDA and CDR2 is SQIVND (reference sequence). The CDR3 nucleotides read TGTGCCAGTAGTTATCAAGGACTGGACCGGGAGACCCAGTACTTC. Protein: CASSYQGLDRETQYF.

This chain joins TRBV19 and TRBJ2-7; tentative D call: TRBD2 (6 bases). The CDR3 consists of 15 residues. Between the trimmed V and J ends, which lost 6 bases and 3 bases, there was a span of 18 bases. The germline V gene encodes CDR1 LNHDA and CDR2 SQIVND (reference sequence). Here the CDR3 DNA reads TGTGCCAGTAGCCACCCTAGCGAGAGCCACTACGAGCAGTACTTC. It specifies CASSHPSESHYEQYF.

This clone showed up just once. V is TRBV5-1 and J is TRBJ2-5; the D gene is possibly TRBD2 (7 bases). The CDR3 length is 17 residues. Per germline, CDR1 SGHRS and CDR2 YFSETQ. V was pared by 0 bases and J by 2 bases, with 17 bases between. The CDR3 bases are TGCGCCAGCAGCTTGGCCTGGGAGGGGGGACGGCAAGAGACCCAGTACTTC. Translated, it gives CASSLAWEGGRQETQYF. Variable domain in full (rest from reference TRBV5-1 and TRBJ2-5): KAGVTQTPRYLIKTRGQQVTLSCSPISGHRSVSWYQQTPGQGLQFLFEYFSETQRNKGNFPGRFSGRQFSNSRSEMNVSTLELGDSALYLCASSLAWEGGRQETQYFGPGTRLLVL.

The rearrangement links TRBV28 to TRBJ1-5; D not resolved. V lost 6 bases and J lost 0, with 9 bases in between. The CDR3 covers 14 residues. Germline V gene data show CDR1 as MDHEN and CDR2 as SYDVKM. CDR3 sequence reads: CASRHILSNQPQHF. Written as DNA, the CDR3 is TGTGCCAGCAGACACATTCTTAGCAATCAGCCCCAGCATTTT.

This clone was seen only a few times. This rearrangement joins TRBV7-9 to TRBJ2-4; D possibly corresponds to TRBD2 (5 bases). Germline CDR1 and CDR2: SEHNR and FQNEAQ (reference sequence). The CDR3 covers 17 residues. The V end lost 0 bases, the J end lost 0 bases, and 12 bases lay between the germline ends. The CDR3 here is CASSLALSELAKNIQYF. The DNA for the CDR3 is TGTGCCAGCAGCTTAGCGCTTAGCGAGTTAGCCAAAAACATTCAGTACTTC.

The rearrangement uses TRBV14 and TRBJ2-7, with a possible D match to TRBD2 (5 bases). With 5 bases removed from V and 7 bases from J, the gap between germline ends came to 18 bases. The CDR3 has 14 amino acids. Germline V lookup: CDR1 SGHDN, CDR2 FVKESK. CDR3 nucleotide sequence: TGTGCCAGCAGCTCAGGACTCCCGTCTAGGGAGCAGTACTTC. Amino acids: CASSSGLPSREQYF. The variable domain in full, completed from reference TRBV14 and TRBJ2-7, reads EAGVTQFPSHSVIEKGQTVTLRCDPISGHDNLYWYRRVMGKEIKFLLHFVKESKQDESGMPNNRFLAERTGGTYSTLKVQPAELEDSGVYFCASSSGLPSREQYFGPGTRLTVT.

The J gene is TRBJ2-5, the V gene TRBV19; the D gene is possibly TRBD1 (6 bases). The CDR3 sequence is 13 residues long. Deletions cut 11 bases from V and 7 bases from J, with 20 bases between. Germline V gene sequence: CDR1 LNHDA, CDR2 SQIVND (reference sequence). In DNA, the CDR3 is TGTGCCTGCCAGGGGCTCCCCCGAGGGACCCAGTACTTC. This translates into CACQGLPRGTQYF.

The CDR3 sequence: CASNYFGSGTGELFF. In DNA, the CDR3 is TGTGCCAGTAATTATTTCGGGAGTGGCACCGGGGAGCTGTTTTTT. This chain links TRBV19 with TRBJ2-2, with a tentative D call TRBD2 (6 bases). The CDR3 has 15 amino acids. Germline V gene lookup returns CDR1 LNHDA and CDR2 SQIVND (reference sequence). V was pared by 7 bases and J by 4 bases, with 16 bases between.

The chain recombines TRBV30 with TRBJ1-1; D not certain. The V and J ends lost 4 bases and 4 bases respectively, with 10 bases between them. Germline CDR1 and CDR2: GTSNPN and SVGIG (reference sequence). This CDR3 is built from 12 residues. The CDR3 reads CAWNFSPTEAFF. The DNA of the CDR3 is TGTGCCTGGAATTTCTCCCCCACTGAAGCTTTCTTT. The full variable domain, in which reference TRBV30 and TRBJ1-1 provide the parts outside the CDR3, is SQTIHQWPATLVQPVGSPLSLECTVEGTSNPNLYWYRQAAGRGLQLLFYSVGIGQISSEVPQNLSASRPQDRQFILSSKKLLLSDSGFYLCAWNFSPTEAFFGQGTRLTVV.

The chain couples TRBV11-2 to TRBJ2-7, with 7 nucleotides matching TRBD2. Germline-derived CDR1 and CDR2 are SGHAT and FQNNGV. V lost 4 bases and J lost 0; bases outside the gene matches: 9. The CDR3 consists of 16 residues. The CDR3 loop reads CASSYGAGVSSYEQYF. In nucleotides, the CDR3 is TGTGCCAGCAGCTACGGGGCGGGAGTGAGCTCCTACGAGCAGTACTTC.

V usage is TRBV19 and J usage is TRBJ1-2; no reliable D call. V was cut by 4 bases and J by 1 base, with 13 bases left in between. From germline, CDR1 is LNHDA and CDR2 SQIVND (reference sequence). This CDR3 has 15 amino acids. The CDR3 nucleotides read TGTGCCAGTAGTACAAGCGGCAGGAATAACTATGGCTACACCTTC. As protein: CASSTSGRNNYGYTF.